The sequence of this TCR beta chain was determined in a study of radiotherapy plus CTLA-4 blockade in lung cancer. Study summary: Disease control was achieved by roughly 32% of patients, and objective responses by about 19%. Study observations and caveats: Radiotherapy was combined with ipilimumab, and tumor-derived TCR clones then expanded in blood.

Measured with immunoSEQ multiplex PCR; TCRdb has only the in-frame clones, and not every one. The table has roughly 80,000 clones, around 78% seen once. On this clone itself: Antigen unknown.

V dropped 0 bases and J dropped 13; count of bases not matched to a gene: 5. CDR3 length: 14 residues. Per germline, CDR1 SGHNT and CDR2 YYREEE (reference sequence). The specimen was peripheral blood, collected from a patient treated with radiotherapy plus ipilimumab. This receptor was identified in a human donor with non-small cell lung cancer who had a partial response to radiotherapy plus ipilimumab. Some clones in this sample may be carry-over from other donors' samples. The genes are TRBV5-4 and TRBJ2-1; 12 bases are a match to TRBD2. The CDR3 coding sequence is TGTGCCAGCAGCTTGGAACTAGCGGGGGGACCCCAGTTCTTC. Its translation: CASSLELAGGPQFF.